One sample yielded the 27 T cell receptor beta chains listed below, sequenced in a study of blood T cells in healthy people across ages. A second PCR, run for roughly 7 to 11 cycles, used a sample-barcoded 5' primer plus a J-beta primer mix. TCRdb itself ran the 5' RACE reads through MiXCR, one entry per CDR3 protein. The repertoire includes approximately 960,000 distinct CDR3 sequences, under 35% of them detected once, and roughly 10% sits in the top ten. Separately, the same data were catalogued under a study of T cells of mothers and their children.

The sample comprised blood. The receptors shown here come from a woman between 35 and 50 years old in good health.

V is TRBV5-1 and J is TRBJ1-2; D gene unclear. With 7 bases removed from V and 4 bases from J, the gap between germline ends came to 14 bases. CDR3 length: 13 amino acids. Germline-derived CDR1 and CDR2 are SGHRS and YFSETQ. CDR3 sequence reads: CASGGIEAYGYTF. The DNA for the CDR3 is TGCGCCAGCGGCGGAATTGAAGCCTATGGCTACACCTTC.

To note about this clonotype: This could be a read error, since a much larger clone is one nucleotide away. The chain links TRBV6-6 to TRBJ2-7, with a weak D call TRBD2 (6 bases). Germline lookup yields CDR1 MNHNY and CDR2 SVGAGI (reference sequence). Trimming removed 6 bases at V and 4 bases at J, with 10 bases between. This CDR3 is built from 12 residues. This CDR3 is CASSTGDYEQYF. The CDR3 DNA sequence: TGTGCCAGCAGCACGGGAGATTACGAGCAGTACTTC.

Regarding this clonotype: A clone one base away is much larger, so this may be a read error. The chain joins TRBV29-1 to TRBJ2-3; D could derive from TRBD1 or TRBD2 (6 bases each). The germline CDR1 and CDR2 sequences are SQVTM and ANQGSEA. The CDR3 is 14 amino acids. Deletions cut 1 base from V and 2 bases from J, with 10 bases between. CDR3 sequence reads: CSVEGGDNTDTQYF. The CDR3 coding sequence is TGCAGCGTTGAAGGGGGGGACAACACAGATACGCAGTATTTT.

For this clonotype: A clone one base away is much larger, so this may be a read error. This chain uses TRBV5-1 with TRBJ2-1; D perhaps matches TRBD2 (7 bases). This CDR3 region has 16 residues. Per the germline V gene, CDR1 is SGHRS and CDR2 is YFSETQ. The CDR3 loop is CASSLAGPGGRYEQVF. In nucleotides, the CDR3 is TGCGCCAGCAGCTTGGCCGGGCCGGGGGGCCGGTATGAGCAGGTCTTC.

This clonotype was recorded at least ten times. The CDR3 sequence is CASSSGGLNTEAFF. The DNA for the CDR3 is TGTGCCAGCAGTTCCGGGGGGTTGAACACTGAAGCTTTCTTT. The V and J genes are TRBV28 and TRBJ1-1, with D maybe TRBD1 (5 bases). V was cut by 4 bases and J by 0 bases, with 9 bases left in between. Germline CDR1 is MDHEN and CDR2 is SYDVKM. CDR3 length: 14 amino acids.

This clonotype was found a few times. The chain couples TRBV12-3 or TRBV12-4 to TRBJ2-5; weak D call: TRBD2 (6 bases). Trimming stripped 0 bases from V and 0 bases from J, with 17 bases between. The CDR3 spans 18 residues. The CDR3 DNA reads as TGTGCCAGCAGTTTAGCCTGGAGGGTCGGAACTAACCAAGAGACCCAGTACTTC. It translates to CASSLAWRVGTNQETQYF.

This clonotype was seen only a few times. V is TRBV6-5 and J is TRBJ1-4; 9 nucleotides line up with TRBD1. The germline V gene encodes CDR1 MNHEY and CDR2 SVGAGI. The CDR3 sequence is 14 residues long. V was pared by 2 bases and J by 7 bases, with 2 bases of the junction left unmatched. The CDR3 loop is CASSYDRGGEKLFF. CDR3 nucleotides: TGTGCCAGCAGTTACGACAGGGGGGGTGAAAAACTGTTTTTT.

This clonotype was seen a single time. Relative to the germline gene, one junction end is altered; a read error may explain this. This chain links TRBV12-3 or TRBV12-4 with TRBJ2-3, with 8 bases lining up with TRBD1. The CDR3 runs 14 residues. The DNA for the CDR3 is TGTGCCAGCAGACGACAGGGGATCACAGATGCGCAGTATTTT. This sequence encodes CASRRQGITDAQYF.

This clonotype was seen only a few times. The chain combines TRBV19 with TRBJ1-5, with a possible D match to TRBD1 (5 bases). Germline loops: CDR1 LNHDA, CDR2 SQIVND (reference sequence). The V end was cut by 7 bases, the J end by 1 base, with 17 bases between. This CDR3 spans 16 amino acids. The CDR3 is CASNPAGGRSNQPQHF. The CDR3 DNA reads as TGTGCCAGTAACCCCGCGGGGGGGAGGAGCAATCAGCCCCAGCATTTT.

This clonotype was counted many times. The V gene is TRBV27, the J gene TRBJ2-4, with a tentative D call TRBD2 (6 bases). V lost 3 bases, J lost 0 bases, and 18 bases lay in between. Germline V lookup: CDR1 MNHEY, CDR2 SMNVEV (reference sequence). The CDR3 sequence is 18 residues long. CDR3 residues: CASSFRVFPGEAKNIQYF. The CDR3, as DNA: TGTGCCAGCAGTTTCAGGGTCTTCCCGGGGGAAGCCAAAAACATTCAGTACTTC.

There are many counts of this clonotype. V gene TRBV10-3 combines with J gene TRBJ2-1; tentatively, D is TRBD1 (6 bases). Trimming took off 6 bases at V and 2 bases at J, with 8 bases between the two ends. CDR3 length equals 13 residues. Germline V gene sequence: CDR1 ENHRY, CDR2 SYGVKD. CDR3 residues: CAIRGDTYNEQFF. The CDR3 coding sequence is TGTGCCATCAGAGGGGACACCTACAATGAGCAGTTCTTC.

The chain couples TRBV9 to TRBJ2-1, with 12 bases that match TRBD2. V dropped 4 bases and J dropped 7; count of bases not matched to a gene: 9. The germline V gene has CDR1 SGDLS and CDR2 YYNGEE. This CDR3 is 16 amino acids long. The CDR3 DNA is TGTGCCAGCAGCTTTCCCCTAGCGGGGGGGTCGAATGAGCAGTTCTTC. Its protein product is CASSFPLAGGSNEQFF.

The sample holds many counts of this clonotype. This chain joins TRBV6-5 and TRBJ1-6, with a possible D match to TRBD1 (6 bases). This CDR3 comprises 14 residues. Germline V gives CDR1 MNHEY, CDR2 SVGAGI. V was trimmed by 4 bases and J by 7 bases, leaving 11 bases between them. The CDR3, as DNA: TGTGCCAGCAGTTTTCGCAGGGGAAATTCACCCCTCCACTTT. Protein: CASSFRRGNSPLHF.

This clonotype was found a few times. The genes are TRBV5-1 and TRBJ2-3; TRBD2 might be the D (5 bases). CDR1 is SGHRS and CDR2 is YFSETQ in the germline V gene. This CDR3 is 15 amino acids long. The V gene lost 0 bases and the J gene lost 6 bases, with 14 bases spanning the gap. CDR3 in DNA: TGCGCCAGCAGCTTGGATGGACTCCCCTCGGATACGCAGTATTTT. It encodes CASSLDGLPSDTQYF.

This clonotype was observed a few times. The chain links TRBV15 to TRBJ1-3; 8 nucleotides align to TRBD1. Germline values: CDR1 LNHNV, CDR2 YYDKDF (reference sequence). After removal of 2 bases from V and 1 base from J, the junction contained 7 bases not matched to a gene. The CDR3 loop spans 17 amino acids. The CDR3 is CATSRSDRVDSGNTIYF. DNA of the CDR3: TGTGCCACCAGCAGATCGGACAGGGTTGATTCTGGAAACACCATATATTTT.

As regards this clonotype: A much larger clone is a single base away; this may be a read error. This rearrangement joins TRBV29-1 to TRBJ2-1, with 10 bases that match TRBD2. Gene TRBJ2-7 matches the end of the DNA better, so the J call may be wrong. The CDR3 spans 14 residues. Germline assignment: CDR1 SQVTM and CDR2 ANQGSEA. The CDR3 bases are TGCAGCGCTAGCGGGGGTCTGTCCTACAATGAGCAGTACTTC. Its translation: CSASGGLSYNEQYF.

This clonotype turned up a few times. At one boundary the junction diverges from the germline segment, which might be a read error. V usage is TRBV4-1 and J usage is TRBJ1-2; 8 bases are a match to TRBD1. In germline, CDR1 is MGHRA, CDR2 YSYEKL. This CDR3 contains 15 residues. The CDR3 is CASSQDPDRDYGCTF. For the CDR3, the DNA is TGCGCCAGCAGCCAAGATCCGGACAGGGACTATGGCTGCACCTTC.

The J gene is TRBJ1-6, the V gene TRBV11-2; D is undetermined. V lost 6 bases and J 8 bases, leaving 11 bases between the germline ends. This CDR3 comprises 13 residues. Germline assignment: CDR1 SGHAT and CDR2 FQNNGV. CDR3 residues: CASRQEYDSPLHF. The CDR3 nucleotides are TGTGCCAGCAGGCAGGAATACGATTCACCCCTCCACTTT.

This clonotype was observed at least ten times. The rearrangement joins TRBV6-2 or TRBV6-3 to TRBJ2-7, with TRBD1 matching 11 bases. This CDR3 contains 14 residues. With 5 bases clipped from V and 4 bases from J, the junction kept 4 bases outside the gene matches. Per germline, CDR1 MNHEY and CDR2 SVGEGT. The CDR3 spells CASSRDRGTYEQYF. The CDR3 DNA is TGTGCCAGCAGTCGGGACAGGGGGACGTACGAGCAGTACTTC.

Worth noting for this clonotype: This may be a read error: a much more frequent sequence differs by one nucleotide. The chain recombines TRBV27 with TRBJ2-7; 9 nucleotides match TRBD2. CDR1 is MNHEY and CDR2 is SMNVEV in the germline V gene (reference sequence). V was clipped by 6 bases and J by 8 bases; unmatched bases: 14. CDR3 size: 15 residues. CDR3 in amino acids: CASRRGGGGAWKQYF. CDR3 bases: TGTGCCAGCAGACGAGGCGGCGGGGGGGCGTGGAAGCAGTACTTC.

The table lists this clonotype with a count of one. The germline gene is not matched at one end of the junction; a read error may be the cause. J is TRBJ1-2 and V is TRBV9; the D is unclear. Germline values: CDR1 SGDLS, CDR2 YYNGEE. The CDR3 contains 16 residues. Written as DNA, the CDR3 is TGTACCAGCAGCGTAGGGCCGGGTTCGGGTTCCTATGGCTACACCTTC. This sequence encodes CTSSVGPGSGSYGYTF.

This clonotype came up many times. The chain recombines TRBV10-3 with TRBJ2-7; 8 bases align to TRBD1. Unmatched junction bases numbered 14, after V lost 7 bases and J lost 3 bases. CDR3 length: 16 amino acids. Germline V lookup: CDR1 ENHRY, CDR2 SYGVKD. The DNA of the CDR3 is TGTGCCATCACAAATTACCAGGGGGCAAACCTCTACGAGCAGTACTTC. The encoded protein is CAITNYQGANLYEQYF.

This clonotype appeared a few times. The rearrangement links TRBV5-1 to TRBJ2-3; D possibly corresponds to TRBD1 (5 bases). Germline V CDR1 and CDR2: SGHRS, YFSETQ. The CDR3 loop spans 14 amino acids. V shed 6 bases and J shed 3 bases, with 14 bases lying between them. Here the CDR3 reads CASTAWAGTDTQYF. DNA of the CDR3: TGCGCCAGCACCGCTTGGGCAGGGACAGATACGCAGTATTTT.

The chain uses TRBV20-1 and TRBJ2-7; a possible D gene is TRBD2 (5 bases). V shed 3 bases and J shed 7 bases, with 10 bases lying between them. The CDR3 sequence is 11 residues long. Germline CDR1 DFQATT, CDR2 SNEGSKA (reference sequence). CDR3 sequence (DNA): TGCAGTGCTAGGGCATGGGAGGAGCAGTACTTC. Translation: CSARAWEEQYF.

The chain links TRBV3-1 to TRBJ1-1; 10 bases align to TRBD1. The V gene's germline CDR1 is LGHDT and CDR2 YNNKEL (reference sequence). Trimming cost V 1 base and J 1 base; bases outside gene matches: 6. The CDR3 contains 17 residues. CDR3 bases: TGTGCCAGCAGCCAAGTCCCGGGACAGGGGAGGAACACTGAAGCTTTCTTT. Translating it yields CASSQVPGQGRNTEAFF.

The chain couples TRBV30 to TRBJ2-7, with D maybe TRBD2 (5 bases). V lost 3 bases to trimming and J lost 0 bases, with 6 bases between them. Germline V gene data show CDR1 as GTSNPN and CDR2 as SVGIG (reference sequence). This CDR3 is built from 12 residues. CDR3 residues: CAWRRDSYEQYF. The DNA for the CDR3 is TGTGCCTGGAGACGGGACTCCTACGAGCAGTACTTC.

A note on this clonotype: This could be a read error, since a much larger clone is one nucleotide away. The gene calls are TRBV27 and TRBJ2-7, with 9 bases lining up with TRBD1. V dropped 6 bases and J dropped 2; count of bases not matched to a gene: 5. Per the germline V gene, CDR1 is MNHEY and CDR2 is SMNVEV (reference sequence). This CDR3 is built from 14 residues. CDR3 in DNA: TGTGCCAGCAGGAAGGACAGGGGCCCCTACGAGCAGTACTTC. This codes for CASRKDRGPYEQYF.